These 7 T cell receptor beta chains originate from one sample sequenced in a study of CD8+ T cells in alopecia areata. Sequencing templates came from extracted RNA that was reverse transcribed into cDNA. TCRdb keeps only in-frame clones here, not all; method: immunoSEQ multiplex PCR. This sample has approximately 31,000 clones, with over 60% found just once. The sequencing sample was made of NKG2D-low CD8+ T cells sorted from blood. Receptor source: a human donor with alopecia areata.

V usage is TRBV5-1 and J usage is TRBJ2-1; D unclear. Germline lookup yields CDR1 SGHRS and CDR2 YFSETQ. There are 12 residues in the CDR3. Trimming stripped 0 bases from V and 6 bases from J, with 4 bases between. CDR3 DNA sequence: TGCGCCAGCAGCTTGGACGGCAATGAGCAGTTCTTC. Translation gives CASSLDGNEQFF.

In its sample, this clone was seen once. The rearrangement links TRBV7-9 to TRBJ1-1, with a possible D match to TRBD1 (6 bases). CDR3 size: 13 residues. Trimming shortened V by 3 bases and J by 7 bases, and 12 bases separated the two germline ends. Germline V lookup: CDR1 SEHNR, CDR2 FQNEAQ (reference sequence). CDR3 nucleotide sequence: TGTGCCAGCAGCTTTCCCGGGACACATGAAGCTTTCTTT. This encodes CASSFPGTHEAFF.

A few counts support this clone. This chain links TRBV6-4 with TRBJ1-1; unclear D gene. Germline V CDR1 and CDR2: MRHNA, SNTAGT. Trimming shortened V by 3 bases and J by 1 base, and 9 bases separated the two germline ends. There are 14 residues in the CDR3. The CDR3 protein is CASSEGEGNTEAFF. The CDR3 DNA sequence: TGTGCCAGCAGTGAAGGTGAGGGGAACACTGAAGCTTTCTTT.

This rearrangement joins TRBV27 to TRBJ2-7; D remains ambiguous. The germline V gene encodes CDR1 MNHEY and CDR2 SMNVEV (reference sequence). The V end lost 3 bases, the J end lost 3 bases, and 9 bases lay between the germline ends. This CDR3 has 13 residues. CDR3 in DNA: TGTGCCAGCAGTTTCGGGCGTAGCTACGAGCAGTACTTC. This translates into CASSFGRSYEQYF.

This chain joins TRBV4-1 and TRBJ2-2; D remains ambiguous. V was trimmed by 0 bases and J by 0 bases, leaving 8 bases between them. The CDR3 consists of 16 residues. The germline gives CDR1 MGHRA, CDR2 YSYEKL. In nucleotides, the CDR3 is TGCGCCAGCAGCCAAGAAGAACCCGCGAACACCGGGGAGCTGTTTTTT. Its translation: CASSQEEPANTGELFF.

J is TRBJ2-5 and V is TRBV27; D remains ambiguous. TRBJ2-7 explains the end of the DNA better; the J call may be wrong. The CDR3 contains 13 residues. Germline lookup yields CDR1 MNHEY and CDR2 SMNVEV (reference sequence). CDR3 protein: CASSSINSYEQYF. The CDR3 coding sequence is TGTGCCAGCAGTTCAATCAACTCCTACGAGCAGTACTTC.

This rearrangement joins TRBV4-1 to TRBJ2-7; the match to TRBD2 covers 7 bases. Per germline, CDR1 MGHRA and CDR2 YSYEKL. Trimming cost V 0 bases and J 2 bases; bases outside gene matches: 10. This CDR3 is 17 amino acids long. Here the CDR3 DNA reads TGCGCCAGCAGCCAAGATTATATGTCTAGCGGAACCTACGAGCAGTACTTC. Amino acid sequence: CASSQDYMSSGTYEQYF.